This T cell receptor (beta chain) came from a study of cytomegalovirus exposure and HLA in healthy donors. CDR1 and CDR2 (germline): SGHNT, YYREEE (reference sequence). V was pared by 4 bases and J by 7 bases, with 9 bases of the junction left unmatched. There are 16 residues in the CDR3. Study-wide points: Cytomegalovirus association was assigned to 150 to 200 TCR beta chains. Testing in vitro showed three CMV-associated chains specific for CMV antigens.

The table came from immunoSEQ multiplex PCR; TCRdb's copy has only in-frame clones and leaves some out. The profile shows about 110,000 clones, approximately 89% of them singletons. With regard to this clone: Its cognate antigen is unknown.

The gene calls are TRBV5-4 and TRBJ1-4, with 11 bases matching TRBD1. The sequencing sample was made of PBMCs. This clonotype was sampled from a woman between 18 and 30 years old in good health and CMV-seronegative. In nucleotides, the CDR3 is TGTGCCAGCAGCCCCGCGGGGACAGGGGGTATTGAAAAACTGTTTTTT. The encoded protein is CASSPAGTGGIEKLFF.